This TCR beta chain was retrieved from a study of T cell repertoires in cytomegalovirus infection. The overall study: Researchers turned to recently identified HLA-C-restricted CMV epitopes as well as well-studied HLA-B-restricted ones. Through public TCR beta signatures, both CMV infection and matching HLA type were indicated. General study results and limits: HLA-C-restricted CMV-specific TCR beta clonotypes were dominant in the ex vivo response. The cumulative frequency of public TCR beta families distinguished individuals who carried CMV together with the relevant HLA.

Germline CDR1 and CDR2: MNHEY and SVGEGT. CDR3 length: 13 residues. The V gene lost 6 bases and the J gene lost 3 bases, with 11 bases spanning the gap. TCRdb called the reads again in MiXCR, with one record for every CDR3 protein. The data show more than 110,000 distinct CDR3 sequences, around 30% seen once. This clonotype is a singleton in its sample. Its cognate antigen is unknown. The chain uses TRBV6-2 or TRBV6-3 and TRBJ1-1; D perhaps matches TRBD1 (6 bases). This sample comprised CD8+ T cells from cultured PBMCs, obtained from culture after CMV antigen stimulation. The clonotype originates from a human donor in good health (CMV status not recorded). Some clones in this sample may be carry-over from other donors' samples. The CDR3 DNA sequence: TGTGCCAGCAGAGACCAGGGGTACACTGAAGCTTTCTTT. Encoded protein: CASRDQGYTEAFF.